The sequence of this T cell receptor beta chain was determined in a study of response to subunit inactivated influenza vaccine. CDR1 and CDR2 (germline): DFQATT, SNEGSKA (reference sequence). Between the trimmed V and J ends, which lost 0 bases and 0 bases, there was a span of 10 bases. The length of the CDR3 is 15 residues. Whole-study findings and limits: Seasonal influenza vaccination, on each occasion, was suggested by the authors to recruit few new T cells.

This clonotype was observed a handful of times. The antigen is unknown. TCRdb redid the calling of the RT-PCR reads with MiXCR, one entry per CDR3 protein. The sample consists of around 650,000 distinct CDR3 sequences, more than 15% of them appearing once. The TCR was taken from a man in his fifties or sixties who received an inactivated influenza vaccine. The V and J genes are TRBV20-1 and TRBJ2-3; D perhaps matches TRBD2 (6 bases). The sequenced sample was PBMCs from blood, obtained 12 days after vaccination. This chain's CDR3 is CSARDLADSTDTQYF. CDR3 in DNA: TGCAGTGCTAGAGACTTAGCGGATAGCACAGATACGCAGTATTTT.